The entry below describes one T cell receptor (beta chain). A read error may produce the germline difference seen at one junction end. This specimen comes from a study of technical replicates of blood from a handful of donors. CDR1 LGHNA and CDR2 YNFKEQ come from the germline V gene. The CDR3 is made up of 13 amino acids. The method was immunoSEQ multiplex PCR; TCRdb's version includes in-frame clones alone and lacks a portion of them. The repertoire holds about 44,000 clones, with approximately 96% as singletons. The sequenced material came from T cells isolated from PBMCs. This TCR was recovered from a human donor in good health. The chain is built from TRBV4-2 and TRBJ1-4; D gene uncertain. The CDR3, as DNA: TGTGCCAGCAGACAAGCCGCTAATGAAAAACTGTTTTTT. Protein: CASRQAANEKLFF.